This passage covers 25 T cell receptor beta chains from one sample sequenced in a study of beta chain features in type 1 diabetes. The study, taken as a whole, reports: Type 1 diabetes patients showed a moderate but significant shortening of TCRB CDR3s in all four CD4+ subsets.

Sequencing targeted expressed TCRB transcripts, as all isolated RNA had been reverse transcribed. Clones were sequenced by immunoSEQ multiplex PCR, and TCRdb holds only the in-frame ones, with some missing. This sample yields hundreds of thousands of clones, of which 11% to 15% are seen a single time; approximately 0.039% belongs to the top ten. Antigens for these TCRs are unknown. The specimen sequenced was naive CD4+ T cells from blood. These receptors all stem from a man aged 18 to 30 with type 1 diabetes.

CDR3 nucleotide sequence: TGTGCCAGCAGTGGCGGACGGATCAATCAGCCCCAGCATTTT. It encodes CASSGGRINQPQHF. The chain couples TRBV2 to TRBJ1-5; D is ambiguous. The V end lost 4 bases, the J end lost 3 bases, and 10 bases lay between the germline ends. The CDR3 has 14 amino acids. The V gene's germline CDR1 is SNHLY and CDR2 FYNNEI.

This chain links TRBV30 with TRBJ2-5; TRBD1 is a possible D gene (6 bases). Looked up from germline, CDR1 is GTSNPN and CDR2 is SVGIG (reference sequence). This CDR3 region has 14 residues. The DNA of the CDR3 is TGTGCTACTGGACCGCAGGGGCTTCGAGAGACCCAGTACTTC. It translates to CATGPQGLRETQYF.

This clone was observed a handful of times. V and J are TRBV4-2 and TRBJ2-7, with D uncertain. Germline V gives CDR1 LGHNA, CDR2 YNFKEQ. The ends were cut back, 4 bases at V and 2 bases at J, with 18 bases in the middle. The CDR3 is made up of 16 amino acids. The CDR3 nucleotides are TGTGCCAGCAGCCGAGATCAGGACGCTAGAGCCTACGAGCAGTACTTC. Translated: CASSRDQDARAYEQYF.

This clone was seen more than once but under ten times. The rearrangement uses TRBV6-5 and TRBJ1-1; 10 bases fit TRBD1. Germline CDR1 reads MNHEY; CDR2 reads SVGAGI. The V and J ends lost 4 bases and 6 bases, in that order; junction bases with no gene match: 8. CDR3 length equals 15 residues. CDR3 loop: CASSSTGTGEAEAFF. The CDR3 DNA sequence: TGTGCCAGCAGTTCCACCGGGACAGGGGAGGCTGAAGCTTTCTTT.

The V and J genes are TRBV9 and TRBJ1-2; perhaps TRBD1 as D (5 bases). This CDR3 spans 16 amino acids. V was clipped by 0 bases and J by 1 base, with 13 bases between them. From germline, CDR1 is SGDLS and CDR2 YYNGEE. CDR3 sequence: CASSVAPGTFNYGYTF. CDR3 DNA: TGTGCCAGCAGCGTAGCTCCAGGGACCTTTAACTATGGCTACACCTTC. The full variable domain, in which reference TRBV9 and TRBJ1-2 provide the parts outside the CDR3, is DSGVTQTPKHLITATGQRVTLRCSPRSGDLSVYWYQQSLDQGLQFLIQYYNGEERAKGNILERFSAQQFPDLHSELNLSSLELGDSALYFCASSVAPGTFNYGYTFGSGTRLTVV.

V gene TRBV29-1 combines with J gene TRBJ1-1; no reliable D call. Germline CDR1 is SQVTM and CDR2 is ANQGSEA. This CDR3 comprises 13 residues. Trimming pared 3 bases from V and 0 bases from J, leaving 8 bases between. Here the CDR3 reads CSVESPMNTEAFF. In DNA form, the CDR3 reads TGCAGCGTTGAGAGCCCCATGAACACTGAAGCTTTCTTT.

The rearrangement joins TRBV6-5 to TRBJ1-3; 7 positions agree with TRBD1. J was trimmed by 11 bases and V by 2 bases; bases with no gene match: 9. The CDR3 spans 14 residues. Germline V gene sequence: CDR1 MNHEY, CDR2 SVGAGI. The CDR3 DNA reads TGTGCCAGCAGTTACCGTCTGGGCAGGGGGGCCATATATTTT. Protein: CASSYRLGRGAIYF.

For the CDR3, the DNA is TGTGCCTGGAGTGTTCTGGCTGGCTACACCTTC. It yields the protein CAWSVLAGYTF. The gene calls are TRBV30 and TRBJ1-2; D uncertain. The germline CDR1 and CDR2 sequences are GTSNPN and SVGIG (reference sequence). The V and J ends lost 0 bases and 7 bases respectively, with 6 bases between them. This CDR3 comprises 11 residues.

This clone showed up just a few times. The chain carries TRBV30 and TRBJ2-7; TRBD1 might be the D (5 bases). V was pared by 1 base and J by 1 base, with 5 bases between. Germline CDR1 GTSNPN, CDR2 SVGIG (reference sequence). The CDR3 sequence is 12 residues long. In DNA, the CDR3 is TGTGCCTGGAGTGAGGGGTCCTACGAGCAGTACTTC. Translation gives CAWSEGSYEQYF. Combining the CDR3 with reference TRBV30 and TRBJ2-7 gives the whole variable domain SQTIHQWPATLVQPVGSPLSLECTVEGTSNPNLYWYRQAAGRGLQLLFYSVGIGQISSEVPQNLSASRPQDRQFILSSKKLLLSDSGFYLCAWSEGSYEQYFGPGTRLTVT.

The chain employs TRBV4-3 and TRBJ2-3; TRBD2 agrees at 10 bases. V lost 7 bases and J lost 2; bases outside the gene matches: 3. The CDR3 contains 14 residues. CDR1 is LGHNA, CDR2 YSLEER, per germline. The CDR3 loop is CASKRGGHTDTQYF. CDR3 coding DNA: TGCGCCAGCAAGCGGGGGGGTCACACAGATACGCAGTATTTT.

There are a few counts of this clone. This chain links TRBV15 with TRBJ2-7, with D possibly matching TRBD2 (5 bases). Per the germline V gene, CDR1 is LNHNV and CDR2 is YYDKDF (reference sequence). This CDR3 contains 14 residues. Trimming removed 11 bases from V and 3 bases from J, with 20 bases in between. The CDR3 sequence is CASAGGLLGYEQYF. The CDR3 DNA follows: TGTGCCTCCGCGGGCGGTCTGCTTGGCTACGAGCAGTACTTC.

This clone was detected only a few times. The genes are TRBV7-9 and TRBJ1-2; D is possibly TRBD1 (5 bases). The CDR3 extends over 13 amino acids. Germline V lookup: CDR1 SEHNR, CDR2 FQNEAQ (reference sequence). V gave up 5 bases and J gave up 7 bases, with 14 bases separating them. CDR3 DNA: TGTGCCAGCAGCGCCGGGACTACGACTGGCTACACCTTC. Its protein is CASSAGTTTGYTF.

This clone showed up just a few times. The chain has TRBV5-1 and TRBJ2-1; D is perhaps TRBD1 (5 bases). Germline CDR1 and CDR2: SGHRS and YFSETQ. Trimming shortened V by 6 bases and J by 0 bases, and 13 bases separated the two germline ends. The CDR3 length is 15 residues. CDR3 protein: CASNPQVNSYNEQFF. The CDR3 DNA sequence: TGCGCCAGCAACCCACAGGTAAACTCCTACAATGAGCAGTTCTTC. The full variable domain, completed using reference TRBV5-1 and TRBJ2-1, is KAGVTQTPRYLIKTRGQQVTLSCSPISGHRSVSWYQQTPGQGLQFLFEYFSETQRNKGNFPGRFSGRQFSNSRSEMNVSTLELGDSALYLCASNPQVNSYNEQFFGPGTRLTVL.

The chain has TRBV29-1 and TRBJ1-5, with D unclear. This CDR3 has 13 residues. The V gene's germline CDR1 is SQVTM and CDR2 ANQGSEA. Trimming left V 5 bases short and J 3 bases short, with 11 bases between. DNA for the CDR3: TGCAGCGTTTTATCGGGGTTCAATCAGCCCCAGCATTTT. Protein sequence: CSVLSGFNQPQHF.

This clone was detected a few times. The V call is TRBV2, the J call TRBJ2-5; TRBD2 matches at 10 bases. V lost 6 bases and J lost 2; bases outside the gene matches: 9. CDR1 and CDR2 (germline): SNHLY, FYNNEI. The CDR3 spans 16 residues. The CDR3 DNA follows: TGTGCCAGCAGCTACAGAGCGACTAGCGGGCAAGAGACCCAGTACTTC. Protein product: CASSYRATSGQETQYF.

This clone was counted only a few times. The chain employs TRBV2 and TRBJ1-2; unclear D gene. Germline assignment: CDR1 SNHLY and CDR2 FYNNEI. The CDR3 extends over 15 amino acids. V dropped 7 bases and J dropped 0 bases, with 15 bases sitting between them. The CDR3 region has the DNA TGTGCCAGCAAAGAAGGCCGGCAGACTAACTATGGCTACACCTTC. This translates into CASKEGRQTNYGYTF.

About this clone itself: A much bigger clone sits one base away, suggesting this may be a read error. DNA of the CDR3: TGTGCCAGCAGCTTAGGGAGCAATCAGCCCCAGCATTTT. Its protein is CASSLGSNQPQHF. The chain uses TRBV11-2 and TRBJ1-5; D uncertain. CDR3 length: 13 residues. Germline-derived CDR1 and CDR2 are SGHAT and FQNNGV. V was clipped by 1 base and J by 1 base, with 2 bases between them.

The J gene is TRBJ1-5, the V gene TRBV14; D remains ambiguous. This CDR3 contains 13 residues. CDR1 SGHDN and CDR2 FVKESK come from the germline V gene. The V gene lost 1 base and the J gene lost 7 bases, with 8 bases spanning the gap. The CDR3 spells CASSQGPGQPQHF. CDR3 nucleotides: TGTGCCAGCAGCCAAGGACCGGGCCAGCCCCAGCATTTT.

This clone turned up a few times. The genes are TRBV10-3 and TRBJ2-3; D might be TRBD2 (6 bases). The germline V gene has CDR1 ENHRY and CDR2 SYGVKD. Trimming left V 6 bases short and J 6 bases short, with 19 bases between. This CDR3 has 15 amino acids. This chain's CDR3 is CAISGRGGVLDTQYF. CDR3 in DNA: TGTGCCATCAGCGGCCGTGGAGGGGTCCTTGATACGCAGTATTTT.

This clone was picked up a small number of times. V is TRBV14 and J is TRBJ2-7; D call uncertain. The germline gives CDR1 SGHDN, CDR2 FVKESK. V lost 1 base and J 10 bases, leaving 8 bases between the germline ends. This CDR3 has 11 amino acids. CDR3 sequence (DNA): TGTGCCAGCAGCCAAGCTTCGGACCAGTACTTC. Its protein product is CASSQASDQYF.

In its sample, this clone was seen a few times. V gene TRBV29-1 combines with J gene TRBJ1-1; 8 nucleotides line up with TRBD1. The CDR3 contains 13 residues. Germline V CDR1 and CDR2: SQVTM, ANQGSEA. The V and J ends lost 7 bases and 1 base, in that order; junction bases with no gene match: 5. CDR3 loop: CSASRGQNTEAFF. The CDR3 DNA sequence: TGCAGCGCTAGCAGGGGGCAGAACACTGAAGCTTTCTTT.

The gene calls are TRBV7-9 and TRBJ1-1; the D is unclear. CDR1 is SEHNR and CDR2 is FQNEAQ in the germline V gene (reference sequence). The CDR3 is made up of 15 amino acids. V lost 6 bases, J lost 6 bases, and 20 bases lay in between. The CDR3 reads CASRQRTGIQPEAFF. In DNA, the CDR3 is TGTGCCAGCAGGCAGAGGACGGGTATCCAACCTGAAGCTTTCTTT.

This clone came up a few times. This sample includes further DNA sequences coding for the same CDR3. The chain employs TRBV10-3 and TRBJ2-3, with 14 bases matching TRBD2. J gave up 0 bases and V 4 bases, and 0 bases lay outside the gene matches. Germline CDR1 is ENHRY and CDR2 is SYGVKD. CDR3 length: 16 residues. CDR3 in amino acids: CAISGTSGGSTDTQYF. CDR3 nucleotide sequence: TGTGCCATCAGTGGGACTAGCGGGGGGAGCACAGATACGCAGTATTTT.

This clone was seen a few times. V usage is TRBV2 and J usage is TRBJ2-5; D gene unclear. The CDR3 is 13 residues long. The germline gives CDR1 SNHLY, CDR2 FYNNEI. V was clipped by 2 bases and J by 13 bases, with 17 bases between them. CDR3 nucleotides: TGTGCCAGCAGTGAATTAAGCGTGGCCTTTCCGTACTTC. Protein: CASSELSVAFPYF.

This clone has only a few counts. V is TRBV20-1 and J is TRBJ2-7; D might be TRBD1 or TRBD2, each matching 5 bases. Germline lookup yields CDR1 DFQATT and CDR2 SNEGSKA (reference sequence). This CDR3 contains 10 residues. The CDR3: CRGESYEQYF. Here the CDR3 DNA reads TGCAGGGGGGAAAGCTACGAGCAGTACTTC.